This T cell receptor (beta chain) was documented in a study of CD4 T cells in relation to SARS-CoV-2 and coronaviruses. Overall study context: Shared crossreactive spike epitopes were mapped to their HLA restriction.

The germline V gene has CDR1 LGHNA and CDR2 YSLEER. Trimming shortened V by 11 bases and J by 4 bases, and 23 bases separated the two germline ends. The length of the CDR3 is 15 residues. Profiling relied on immunoSEQ multiplex PCR, and the TCRdb table lists in-frame clones only, not all of them. This table holds around 11,000 clones, about 87% found once. The receptor comes from an adult with COVID-19. Sequencing was carried out using naive CD4+ T cells from PBMCs. Described subset: naive CD4+ T cells isolated by negative enrichment. The chain has TRBV4-3 and TRBJ2-5, with D unclear. The CDR3 loop reads CAGDRAPKRRETQYF. For the CDR3, the DNA is TGCGCCGGAGACCGGGCCCCAAAAAGACGAGAGACCCAGTACTTC.